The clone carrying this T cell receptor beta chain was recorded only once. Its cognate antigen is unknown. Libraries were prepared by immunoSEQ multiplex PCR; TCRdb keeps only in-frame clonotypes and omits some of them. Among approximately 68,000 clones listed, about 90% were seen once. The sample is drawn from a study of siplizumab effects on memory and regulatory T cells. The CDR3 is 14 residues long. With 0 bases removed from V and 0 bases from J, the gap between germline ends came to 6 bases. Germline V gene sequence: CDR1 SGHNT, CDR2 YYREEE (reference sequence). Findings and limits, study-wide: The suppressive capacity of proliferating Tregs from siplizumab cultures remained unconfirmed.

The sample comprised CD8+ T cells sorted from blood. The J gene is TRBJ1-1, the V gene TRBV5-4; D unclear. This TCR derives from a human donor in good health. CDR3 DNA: TGTGCCAGCAGCTTGGGGGTTCTGAACACTGAAGCTTTCTTT. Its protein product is CASSLGVLNTEAFF.